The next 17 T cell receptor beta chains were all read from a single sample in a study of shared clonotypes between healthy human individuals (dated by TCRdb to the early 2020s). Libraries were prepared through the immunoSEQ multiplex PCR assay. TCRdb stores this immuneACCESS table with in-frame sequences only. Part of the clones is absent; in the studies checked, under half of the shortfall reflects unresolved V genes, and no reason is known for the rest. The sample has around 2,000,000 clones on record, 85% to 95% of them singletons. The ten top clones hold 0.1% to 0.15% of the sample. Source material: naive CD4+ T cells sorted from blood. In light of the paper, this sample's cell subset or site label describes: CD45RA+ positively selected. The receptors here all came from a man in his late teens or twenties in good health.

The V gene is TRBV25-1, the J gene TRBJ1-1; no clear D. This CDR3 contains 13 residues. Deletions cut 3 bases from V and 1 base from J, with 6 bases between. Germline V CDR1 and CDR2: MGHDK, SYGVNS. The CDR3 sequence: CASSEEENTEAFF. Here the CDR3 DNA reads TGTGCCAGCAGTGAGGAAGAGAACACTGAAGCTTTCTTT.

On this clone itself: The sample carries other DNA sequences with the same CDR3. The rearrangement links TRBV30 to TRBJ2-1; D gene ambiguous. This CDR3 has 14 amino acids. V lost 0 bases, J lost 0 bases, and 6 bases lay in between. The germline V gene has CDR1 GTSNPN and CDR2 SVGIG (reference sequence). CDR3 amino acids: CAWSVLSSYNEQFF. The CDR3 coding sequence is TGTGCCTGGAGTGTACTTTCCTCCTACAATGAGCAGTTCTTC.

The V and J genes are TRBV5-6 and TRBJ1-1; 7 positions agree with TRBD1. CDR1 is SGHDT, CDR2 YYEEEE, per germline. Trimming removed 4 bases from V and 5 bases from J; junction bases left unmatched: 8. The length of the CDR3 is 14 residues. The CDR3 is CASSIPGGGTEAFF. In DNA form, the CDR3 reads TGTGCCAGCAGCATTCCAGGGGGTGGTACTGAAGCTTTCTTT.

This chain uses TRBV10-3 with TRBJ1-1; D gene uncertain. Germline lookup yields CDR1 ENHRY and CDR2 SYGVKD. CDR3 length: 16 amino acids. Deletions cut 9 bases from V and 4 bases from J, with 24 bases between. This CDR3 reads CAITESQLNLGTEAFF. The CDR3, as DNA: TGTGCCATAACAGAATCCCAACTCAATTTGGGCACTGAAGCTTTCTTT.

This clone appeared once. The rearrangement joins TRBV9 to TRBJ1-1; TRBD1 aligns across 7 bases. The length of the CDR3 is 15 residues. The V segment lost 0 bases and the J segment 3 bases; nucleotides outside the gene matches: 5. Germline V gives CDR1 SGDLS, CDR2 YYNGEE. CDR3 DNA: TGTGCCAGCAGCGTAGGCGACAGGGCAGACACTGAAGCTTTCTTT. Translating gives CASSVGDRADTEAFF.

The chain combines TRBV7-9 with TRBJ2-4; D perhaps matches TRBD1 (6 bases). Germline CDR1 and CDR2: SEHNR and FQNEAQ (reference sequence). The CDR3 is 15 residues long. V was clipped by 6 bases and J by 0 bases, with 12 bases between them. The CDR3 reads CASSYGQLAKNIQYF. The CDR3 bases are TGTGCCAGCAGTTATGGACAGCTAGCCAAAAACATTCAGTACTTC.

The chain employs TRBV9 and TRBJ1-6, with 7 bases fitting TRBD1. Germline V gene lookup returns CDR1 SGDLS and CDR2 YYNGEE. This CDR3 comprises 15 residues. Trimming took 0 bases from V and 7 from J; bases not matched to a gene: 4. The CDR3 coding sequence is TGTGCCAGCAGCGTAGAGGACAGGAGAAATTCACCCCTCCACTTT. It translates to CASSVEDRRNSPLHF.

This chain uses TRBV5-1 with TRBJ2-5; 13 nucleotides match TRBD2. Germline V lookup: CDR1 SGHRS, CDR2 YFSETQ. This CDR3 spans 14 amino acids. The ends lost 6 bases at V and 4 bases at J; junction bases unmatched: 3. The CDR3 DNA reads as TGCGCCAGCACCGGACTAGCGGGAGTAGAGACCCAGTACTTC. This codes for CASTGLAGVETQYF.

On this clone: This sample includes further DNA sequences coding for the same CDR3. CDR3 bases: TGTGCCTGGCGACAGGGGGCGGTTGGCTACACCTTC. It specifies CAWRQGAVGYTF. This sequence joins TRBV30 and TRBJ1-2, with 10 nucleotides matching TRBD1. J was trimmed by 7 bases and V by 5 bases; bases with no gene match: 4. The germline gives CDR1 GTSNPN, CDR2 SVGIG (reference sequence). The CDR3 totals 12 residues.

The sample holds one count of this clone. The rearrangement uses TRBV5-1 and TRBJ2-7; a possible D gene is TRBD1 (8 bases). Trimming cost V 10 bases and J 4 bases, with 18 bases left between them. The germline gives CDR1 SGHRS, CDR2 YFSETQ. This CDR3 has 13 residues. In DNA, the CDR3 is TGCGCCTCGCGGGGGACAGGATTATACGAGCAGTACTTC. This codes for CASRGTGLYEQYF.

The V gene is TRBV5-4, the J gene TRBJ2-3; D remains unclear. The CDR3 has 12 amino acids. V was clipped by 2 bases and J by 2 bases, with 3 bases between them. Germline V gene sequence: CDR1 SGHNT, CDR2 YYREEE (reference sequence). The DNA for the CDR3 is TGTGCCAGCAGCTTACACACAGATACGCAGTATTTT. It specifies CASSLHTDTQYF.

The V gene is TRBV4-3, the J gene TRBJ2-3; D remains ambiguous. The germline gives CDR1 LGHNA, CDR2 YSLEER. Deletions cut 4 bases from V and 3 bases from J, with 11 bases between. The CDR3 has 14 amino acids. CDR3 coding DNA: TGCGCCAGCAGCCGAGACCCTTTGACAGATACGCAGTATTTT. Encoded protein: CASSRDPLTDTQYF.

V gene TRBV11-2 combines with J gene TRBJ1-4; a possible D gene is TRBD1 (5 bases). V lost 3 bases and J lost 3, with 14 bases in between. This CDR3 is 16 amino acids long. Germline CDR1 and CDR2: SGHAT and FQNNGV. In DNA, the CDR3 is TGTGCCAGCAGCTTTGGGACCAAGACCCCTAATGAAAAACTGTTTTTT. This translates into CASSFGTKTPNEKLFF.

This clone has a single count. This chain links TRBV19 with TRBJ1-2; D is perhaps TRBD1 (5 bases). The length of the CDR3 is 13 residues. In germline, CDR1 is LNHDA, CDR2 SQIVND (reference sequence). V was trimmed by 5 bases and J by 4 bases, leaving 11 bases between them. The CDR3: CASSYRTIYGYTF. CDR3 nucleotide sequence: TGTGCCAGTAGTTACAGGACTATCTATGGCTACACCTTC.

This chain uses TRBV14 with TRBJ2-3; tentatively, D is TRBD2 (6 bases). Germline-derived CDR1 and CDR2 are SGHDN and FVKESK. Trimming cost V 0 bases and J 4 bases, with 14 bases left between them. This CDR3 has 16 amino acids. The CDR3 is CASSQDQAAGSDTQYF. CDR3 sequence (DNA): TGTGCCAGCAGCCAAGACCAGGCTGCGGGGTCAGATACGCAGTATTTT.

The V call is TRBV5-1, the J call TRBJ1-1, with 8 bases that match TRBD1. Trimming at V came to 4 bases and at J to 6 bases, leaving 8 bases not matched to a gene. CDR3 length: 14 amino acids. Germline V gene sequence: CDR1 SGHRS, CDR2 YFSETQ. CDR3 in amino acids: CASSKTGVFAEAFF. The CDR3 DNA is TGCGCCAGCAGCAAGACAGGGGTTTTCGCTGAAGCTTTCTTT.

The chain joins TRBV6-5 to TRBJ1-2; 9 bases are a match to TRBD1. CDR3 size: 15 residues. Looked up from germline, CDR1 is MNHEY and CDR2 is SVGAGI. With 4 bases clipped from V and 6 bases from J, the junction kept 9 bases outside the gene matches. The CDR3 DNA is TGTGCCAGCAGTTTCGGGGGACAGGGCTCCGATGGCTACACCTTC. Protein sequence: CASSFGGQGSDGYTF.